This T cell receptor beta chain was identified in a study of T cell responses to AZD1222 COVID-19 vaccine (dated by TCRdb to the early 2020s). As for the study more broadly: Because spike-specific TCR depth and breadth did not differ between the two schedules, AZD1222 recipients who got a second dose at roughly 4 weeks were pooled with those who got a second dose at roughly 12 weeks. A total of approximately 240 trial participants underwent TCR sequencing, of whom 207 received two doses of AZD1222 and about 25 received two doses of the MenACWY control vaccine. Trial participants were enrolled by age into 18-55, 56-69 and 70-plus year subgroups, with approximately 150, 30 and 60 TCR-sequenced participants respectively.

The CDR3 regions of human TCRbeta chains were subjected to immunosequencing. For the original study's pipeline: Repertoire TCRs were checked for matches against a reference library of SARS-CoV-2-specific TCRs that had been generated using the MIRA antigen-specificity platform. Breadth was defined as the fraction of unique TCRs that were SARS-CoV-2-associated. Depth was defined as the fraction of total T cells that were SARS-CoV-2-associated. Using the MIRA data, each spike-specific TCR was mapped to the spike region that the TCR reacts to and placed in a CD4 or CD8 class. Log10-transformed breadth and depth values were compared by one-way ANOVA with Sidak's multiple comparisons tests. TCRdb re-hosts the immuneACCESS table, in-frame sequences only. Its copies lack some clones; in the studies checked, an unresolved V gene accounts for under half of them, and the cause for the rest is not known. D and trimming come from the DNA, and the V and J calls and clone size come from that table. The sample table lists about 150,000 clones, around 89% of them with a count of one. 6.9% of the sample is taken by the ten largest.

This specimen's time point label, interpreted: baseline before first vaccination. Vaccinee samples came from UK trials COV001 and COV002, including a single-blind randomized controlled phase 2/3 trial of AZD1222 (ChAdOx1 nCoV-19) in healthy adults. For TCRbeta chain sequencing, PBMC samples from trial participants were taken at day 0 and at day 28 after the second dose. General conclusions and limits of the study: Participants were mostly white British and included more females than males, and it was suggested by the authors that clonal diversity may have been underestimated. After two AZD1222 doses, both the breadth and the depth of spike-specific TCRs were significantly higher than at day 0 and than in MenACWY recipients. CD4 TCRs associated with the vaccine covered the entire spike protein, and the dominant responses were in regions 160-218 and 743-854. In the small 56-69-year group, the increase in depth fell short of significance, most likely because of low power. No day 14 peak-response samples were available, so repertoires were characterized only after the peak T cell response. Conclusions about previously exposed vaccinees were limited because only five to seven AZD1222 recipients were SARS-CoV-2 seropositive at baseline. Reportedly, close to half of the unique spike-specific TCRs recognized epitopes lying outside the regions that are mutated in the B.1.351 and B.1.1.7 variants.

This clone was seen just once. Its antigen is not yet known. Base quality data are lacking; no much larger clone is found one base away. Reading the germline V gene gives CDR1 SGHRS and CDR2 YFSETQ. Deletion took 0 bases off V and 3 bases off J, with a span of 13 bases between the germline ends. The CDR3 has 17 amino acids, counting the end cysteine and phenylalanine. CDR3 DNA is the only sequence kept; it has 51 bases, read in frame from the first base. The rearranged chain carries TRBV5-1 and TRBJ2-6; the D gene may be TRBD1 or TRBD2, since each aligns over 5 bases. The sequence came from an adult in good health. Sequenced here: peripheral blood, sampled on day 0 of AZD1222 vaccination. CDR3 protein: CASSLGDGSLGANVLTF. The DNA is TGCGCCAGCAGCTTGGGGGACGGGTCCCTTGGGGCCAACGTCCTGACTTTC.